Listed below are T cell receptor beta chains from one sample, sequenced in a study of CD8 T cells in Susac syndrome. Via MiXCR, TCRdb re-called the immunoSEQ multiplex PCR reads, giving one row per CDR3 protein. The sample has more than 200,000 distinct CDR3 sequences; just under 95% are singletons. The sample consisted of CD4+ T cells from PBMCs. Every receptor here comes from a human donor with multiple sclerosis. CDR3s include the opening cysteine and the closing phenylalanine or tryptophan. D genes are given only for firm matches. A row's size may be missing; if present it is once, few, many or a size class.

v_gene	j_gene	abundance	d_gene	CDR3aa	CDR3nt
TRBV3-1	TRBJ1-1	few	.	CASSQGQGWTEAFF	TGTGCCAGCAGCCAAGGGCAGGGGTGGACTGAAGCTTTCTTT
TRBV6-6	TRBJ1-2	.	TRBD1	CASTGAGGRGYTF	TGTGCCAGCACCGGGGCAGGGGGCCGTGGCTACACCTTC
TRBV5-4	TRBJ2-6	.	.	CASSLYSSGANVLTF	TGTGCCAGCAGCTTATACTCGTCCGGGGCCAACGTCCTGACTTTC
TRBV12-3/TRBV12-4	TRBJ2-7	.	.	CASSLVDYEQYF	TGTGCCAGCAGTTTGGTCGACTACGAGCAGTACTTC
TRBV5-4	TRBJ2-3	.	.	CASSLQRGRDVGYTDTQYF	TGTGCCAGCAGCTTGCAACGTGGCCGGGACGTCGGTTACACAGATACGCAGTATTTT
TRBV19	TRBJ1-6	.	.	CASSLVTDYSPLHF	TGTGCCAGTAGTTTGGTCACAGATTATTCACCCCTCCACTTT
TRBV25-1	TRBJ2-3	.	.	CASSEYRPSDTQYF	TGTGCCAGCAGTGAATATAGGCCCTCAGATACGCAGTATTTT
TRBV28	TRBJ2-7	.	TRBD1	CASSFSGTGYEQYF	TGTGCCAGCAGTTTTTCCGGGACAGGCTACGAGCAGTACTTC
TRBV29-1	TRBJ2-3	.	.	CSDRENGDTQYF	TGCAGCGACCGGGAGAACGGAGATACGCAGTATTTT
TRBV7-9	TRBJ1-6	.	TRBD1	CASSLGTGSSPLHF	TGTGCCAGCAGCTTAGGGACAGGGAGTTCACCCCTCCACTTT
TRBV29-1	TRBJ2-3	.	TRBD2	CSVGTILTDTQYF	TGCAGCGTCGGGACTATCCTCACAGATACGCAGTATTTT
TRBV7-9	TRBJ2-6	.	.	CATFRGGANVLTF	TGTGCCACTTTCCGGGGTGGGGCCAACGTCCTGACTTTC
TRBV28	TRBJ1-1	.	.	CASSFGQPTEAFF	TGTGCCAGCAGTTTCGGGCAGCCGACTGAAGCTTTCTTT
TRBV29-1	TRBJ2-5	.	.	CSVDLGGGETQYF	TGCAGCGTTGATTTGGGTGGGGGTGAGACCCAGTACTTC
TRBV7-2	TRBJ1-6	.	.	CASSLDYNSPLHF	TGTGCCAGCAGCTTAGACTATAATTCACCCCTCCACTTT
TRBV4-1	TRBJ1-2	.	.	CASSQDPHRVGYTF	TGCGCCAGCAGCCAAGACCCTCACAGGGTAGGCTACACCTTC
TRBV12-3/TRBV12-4	TRBJ2-6	.	TRBD1	CASSASWTGGAVGANVLTF	TGTGCCAGCAGCGCCTCCTGGACAGGGGGCGCGGTTGGGGCCAACGTCCTGACTTTC
TRBV5-5	TRBJ2-5	.	.	CASSPIRNQETQYF	TGTGCCAGCAGCCCTATACGTAACCAAGAGACCCAGTACTTC
TRBV19	TRBJ2-7	.	.	CASSPPRQAVSEQYF	TGTGCCAGTAGTCCCCCGAGGCAGGCGGTCTCCGAGCAGTACTTC
TRBV24-1	TRBJ1-5	.	.	CATSDSPDQPQHF	TGTGCCACCAGTGACTCACCGGATCAGCCCCAGCATTTT
TRBV9	TRBJ2-7	once	.	CASSVGSSGWEQYF	TGTGCCAGCAGCGTAGGGAGTAGCGGCTGGGAGCAGTACTTC
TRBV29-1	TRBJ2-7	few	TRBD1	CSVGTGGPYEQYF	TGCAGCGTTGGGACAGGGGGTCCCTACGAGCAGTACTTC
TRBV30	TRBJ1-4	.	.	CAFRGGGGEKLFF	TGTGCCTTTCGGGGGGGCGGCGGTGAAAAACTGTTTTTT
TRBV30	TRBJ2-1	.	.	CAWSKAFNEQFF	TGTGCCTGGAGTAAAGCTTTTAATGAGCAGTTCTTC
TRBV9	TRBJ2-2	once	.	CASRRSPGTGELFF	TGTGCCAGCAGGCGGTCCCCCGGCACCGGGGAGCTGTTTTTT
TRBV29-1	TRBJ1-2	.	.	CSGTSLNYGYTF	TGCAGTGGGACATCCCTAAACTATGGCTACACCTTC
TRBV30	TRBJ2-1	.	.	CAWSQGNEQFF	TGTGCCTGGAGCCAGGGCAATGAGCAGTTCTTC
TRBV5-1	TRBJ2-2	.	TRBD1	CASSWQGDTGELFF	TGCGCCAGCAGCTGGCAGGGGGACACCGGGGAGCTGTTTTTT
TRBV28	TRBJ2-4	.	.	CASSLGGSKNIQYF	TGTGCCAGCAGTTTGGGGGGTTCCAAAAACATTCAGTACTTC
TRBV19	TRBJ2-3	once	.	CASSPNPGGTDTQYF	TGTGCCAGTAGTCCTAACCCGGGAGGCACAGATACGCAGTATTTT
TRBV20-1	TRBJ2-3	once	.	CSALRQDGVISTDTQYF	TGCAGTGCTCTCAGACAGGACGGTGTGATTAGCACAGATACGCAGTATTTT
TRBV2	TRBJ1-1	.	.	CASSEPTEAFF	TGTGCCAGCAGTGAGCCGACTGAAGCTTTCTTT
TRBV2	TRBJ2-6	.	TRBD1	CASSRTRTGTSGANVLTF	TGTGCCAGCAGTAGAACGCGGACAGGCACCTCTGGGGCCAACGTCCTGACTTTC
TRBV29-1	TRBJ1-4	.	.	CSVGGGGEKLFF	TGCAGCGTTGGGGGGGGTGGAGAAAAACTGTTTTTT
TRBV2	TRBJ2-2	.	TRBD2	CASSGVSGRTNTGELFF	TGTGCCAGCAGTGGGGTTAGCGGGAGGACGAACACCGGGGAGCTGTTTTTT
TRBV5-1	TRBJ2-7	.	TRBD2	CASSLESPPGGEQYF	TGCGCCAGCAGCTTGGAGTCCCCCCCGGGGGGCGAGCAGTACTTC
TRBV6-4	TRBJ1-2	.	TRBD1	CASSMTGGRGYTF	TGTGCCAGCAGTATGACAGGGGGCCGGGGCTACACCTTC
TRBV5-1	TRBJ2-1	.	.	CASSMLGSGAFAEQFF	TGCGCCAGCAGCATGTTGGGGTCTGGGGCTTTTGCTGAGCAGTTCTTC
TRBV20-1	TRBJ1-5	.	.	CSANFQGNNQPQHF	TGCAGTGCTAATTTTCAGGGGAACAATCAGCCCCAGCATTTT
TRBV5-1	TRBJ2-1	.	.	CASRYRASYNEQFF	TGCGCCAGCAGGTACAGGGCGTCCTACAATGAGCAGTTCTTC
TRBV20-1	TRBJ2-7	few	TRBD2	CSARGLAGDNSYEQYF	TGCAGTGCTAGGGGACTAGCGGGGGACAACTCCTACGAGCAGTACTTC
TRBV5-4	TRBJ2-7	.	.	CASSLPAYYEQYF	TGTGCCAGCAGCTTGCCCGCTTACTACGAGCAGTACTTC
TRBV6-2/TRBV6-3	TRBJ2-5	.	.	CASSYGGAETQYF	TGTGCCAGCAGTTACGGGGGGGCAGAGACCCAGTACTTC
TRBV5-1	TRBJ2-7	.	.	CASSLGGGSPRSSYEQYF	TGCGCCAGCAGCTTGGGAGGGGGGTCCCCTCGGAGCTCCTACGAGCAGTACTTC
TRBV30	TRBJ2-2	.	TRBD2	CAWSRGGRATGGELFF	TGTGCCTGGAGTAGAGGCGGGAGGGCCACGGGCGGGGAGCTGTTTTTT
TRBV23-1	TRBJ1-6	.	.	CASSQVRPNSPLHF	TGCGCCAGCAGTCAAGTCAGGCCAAATTCACCCCTCCACTTT
TRBV20-1	TRBJ2-5	.	.	CSARQDGLQETQYF	TGCAGTGCTAGACAGGACGGCCTCCAAGAGACCCAGTACTTC
TRBV11-2	TRBJ1-6	.	TRBD1	CASSQLSGTGSSVHF	TGTGCCAGCAGTCAACTCTCCGGGACAGGGTCTAGTGTCCACTTT
TRBV5-1	TRBJ1-2	.	TRBD1	CASSQAGTVDARSF	TGCGCCAGCAGCCAGGCCGGGACAGTCGATGCGCGAAGCTTC